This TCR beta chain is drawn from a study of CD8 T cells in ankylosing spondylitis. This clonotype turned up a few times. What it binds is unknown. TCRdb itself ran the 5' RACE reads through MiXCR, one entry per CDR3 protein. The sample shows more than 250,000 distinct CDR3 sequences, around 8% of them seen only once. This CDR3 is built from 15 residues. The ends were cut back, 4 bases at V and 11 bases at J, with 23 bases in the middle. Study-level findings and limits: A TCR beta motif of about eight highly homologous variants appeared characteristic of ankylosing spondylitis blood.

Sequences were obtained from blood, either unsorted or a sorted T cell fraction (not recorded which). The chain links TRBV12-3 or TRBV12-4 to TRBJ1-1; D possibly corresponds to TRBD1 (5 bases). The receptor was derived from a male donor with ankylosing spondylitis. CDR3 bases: TGTGCCAGCAGTTGGCGGCAGCCGGGGCCTATGCTTGCTTTCTTT. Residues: CASSWRQPGPMLAFF.